A selection of T cell receptor beta chains follows, all from one sample in a study of blood T cell repertoires in COVID-19. Sequenced by immunoSEQ multiplex PCR; TCRdb stores in-frame clones only, minus some. The sample lists under 350,000 clones, roughly nine tenths occurring once. The sequenced sample consisted of peripheral blood. The receptors shown here come from a man aged 50 or older with acute or convalescent COVID-19. Both conserved end residues are part of each CDR3. D genes are given only for firm matches. Only some rows state a clone size, as once, few, many or a class for expanded clones.

>-|TRBJ1-6|TRBV6-6|-
TGTGCCAGCAGTTACTCGATTACTCTGCCGAATTCACCCCTCCACTTT
CASSYSITLPNSPLHF
>-|TRBJ2-6|TRBV6-5|-
TGTGCCAGCAGTTACAGGCCCGGGGCTGGGGCCAACGTCCTGACTTTC
CASSYRPGAGANVLTF
>once|TRBJ2-2|TRBV5-1|TRBD2
TGCGCCAGCAGCTTTTTGACTAGCGTCACCGGGGAGCTGTTTTTT
CASSFLTSVTGELFF
>-|TRBJ2-1|TRBV27|TRBD2
TGTGCCAGCAGTTTAGAGGGGTGGCGGGGGGGCCCCTACAATGAGCAGTTCTTC
CASSLEGWRGGPYNEQFF
>-|TRBJ2-5|TRBV30|TRBD2
TGTGCCTGGAGTGTCCAGCGGGGCTTGGAGACCCAGTACTTC
CAWSVQRGLETQYF
>-|TRBJ1-2|TRBV7-9|TRBD1
TGTGCCAGCAGCGCTACCGGGACAGGGGGCTATGGCTACACCTTC
CASSATGTGGYGYTF
>once|TRBJ1-2|TRBV3-1/TRBV3-2|-
TGTGCCAGCAGCTCCTTAGAGGAACGGTACGGTGGTGGCTACACCTTC
CASSSLEERYGGGYTF
>-|TRBJ1-1|TRBV19|TRBD1
TGTGCCAGTAGAATGGGACAGGGGCGACTGAACACTGAAGCTTTCTTT
CASRMGQGRLNTEAFF
>-|TRBJ2-3|TRBV7-2|-
TGTGCCAGCAGCTTCAAATGGGAGGGCACAGATACGCAGTATTTT
CASSFKWEGTDTQYF
>-|TRBJ2-2|TRBV12-3/TRBV12-4|-
TGTGCCAGCAGCTCCCCGTCCGGGGAGCTGTTTTTT
CASSSPSGELFF
>-|TRBJ2-1|TRBV29-1|-
TGCAGCGTTGTACAGTCCAATGAGCAGTTCTTC
CSVVQSNEQFF
>once|TRBJ2-7|TRBV9|-
TGTGCCAGCAGCGTAGGAGGGGGGGGCTACGAGCAGTACTTC
CASSVGGGGYEQYF
>-|TRBJ1-1|TRBV9|-
TGTGCCAGCAGCCGGGTGGTGAGTTCTGAAGCTTTCTTT
CASSRVVSSEAFF
>-|TRBJ2-5|TRBV9|TRBD2
TGTGCCAGCAGCGTTGGGACGACGAGCGGGGCACAAGAGACCCAGTACTTC
CASSVGTTSGAQETQYF
>-|TRBJ2-1|TRBV12-3/TRBV12-4|TRBD2
TGTGCCAGCAGTCATACTAGCGGGGCCCTCTTCTTC
CASSHTSGALFF
>-|TRBJ2-2|TRBV5-1|TRBD2
TGCGCCAGCAGCTTTAGCGGGGGTGACACCGGGGAGCTGTTTTTT
CASSFSGGDTGELFF
>-|TRBJ1-1|TRBV7-8|-
TGTGCCAGCAGCTTCCACAGGGATCGCACTGAAGCTTTCTTT
CASSFHRDRTEAFF
>-|TRBJ2-3|TRBV5-1|-
TGCGCCAGCAGCTTGGGGACTACCCCGGGAGATACGCAGTATTTT
CASSLGTTPGDTQYF
>-|TRBJ2-1|TRBV10-3|-
TGTGCCATCAGTGAGTCGGCGGGGCTCGGCGCCTACTCCTACAATGAGCAGTTCTTC
CAISESAGLGAYSYNEQFF
>-|TRBJ1-2|TRBV9|-
TGTGCCAGCAGCGTTAGACAGACGGCCAACTATGGCTACACCTTC
CASSVRQTANYGYTF
>-|TRBJ2-2|TRBV3-1/TRBV3-2|-
TGTGCCAGCAGCCACTTTGCCGGGGAGCTGTTTTTT
CASSHFAGELFF
>-|TRBJ2-2|TRBV7-3|-
TGTGCCAGCAGCTTAAATACGGGGGGCATCACCGGGGAGCTGTTTTTT
CASSLNTGGITGELFF
>-|TRBJ2-6|TRBV3-1/TRBV3-2|-
TGTGCCAGCAGCCAAGATGGCACGGGGATGAAAGGGGCCAACGTCCTGACTTTC
CASSQDGTGMKGANVLTF
>-|TRBJ2-1|TRBV5-1|-
TGCGCCAGCAGCGTCCCCGGGATTCCGAATGAGCAGTTCTTC
CASSVPGIPNEQFF
>-|TRBJ2-5|TRBV2|TRBD2
TGTGCCAGCGACTTTCACCTAGCGGGGGGGCGGGAGACCCAGTACTTC
CASDFHLAGGRETQYF
>once|TRBJ1-4|TRBV6-2/TRBV6-3|-
TGTGCCAGCAGTTACTCGAAGCGGGGCCCGGTTGAAAAACTGTTTTTT
CASSYSKRGPVEKLFF
>-|TRBJ1-5|TRBV6-6|-
TGTGCCAGCAGTTACCGACACAGCTCCTCCAATCAGCCCCAGCATTTT
CASSYRHSSSNQPQHF
>-|TRBJ1-5|TRBV21-1|-
TGTGCCAGCAGCAAAGCAGAAGCGGGACGGCGCAATCAGCCCCAGCATTTT
CASSKAEAGRRNQPQHF
>-|TRBJ2-1|TRBV3-1/TRBV3-2|TRBD2
TGTGCCAGCAGCCAAGAGGGACTAGCGGGGGTCTTCTTC
CASSQEGLAGVFF
>-|TRBJ1-4|TRBV7-9|TRBD1
TGTGCCAGTAGTTTCTGGAAAGACACCAGGGGGGCTAATGAAAAACTGTTTTTT
CASSFWKDTRGANEKLFF
>-|TRBJ2-5|TRBV27|TRBD1
TGTGCCAGCAGTTTGGGACAGGGGAGGGAGACCCAGTACTTC
CASSLGQGRETQYF
>-|TRBJ2-7|TRBV27|-
TGTGCCAGCAGTTTATCAACAGGCTCCTACGAGCAGTACTTC
CASSLSTGSYEQYF
>-|TRBJ2-7|TRBV12-3/TRBV12-4|-
TGTGCCAGCAGCCCGAGCTCCTACGAGCAGTACTTC
CASSPSSYEQYF
>few|TRBJ1-1|TRBV18|TRBD1
TGTGCCAGCTCACCACCGACAGGGGATAGAGGTGAAGCTTTCTTT
CASSPPTGDRGEAFF
>-|TRBJ2-7|TRBV2|TRBD1
TGTGCCAGCAGCCAGACAGGGGGCGCGCAGTACTTC
CASSQTGGAQYF
>-|TRBJ1-1|TRBV19|-
TGTGCCAGTAGTATAGCGGGGTCGAACACTGAAGCTTTCTTT
CASSIAGSNTEAFF
>-|TRBJ1-6|TRBV3-1/TRBV3-2|TRBD1
TGTGCCAGCAGCCAAGGGACAGGGTACGGTTCACCCCTCCACTTT
CASSQGTGYGSPLHF
>-|TRBJ1-1|TRBV10-3|-
TGTGCCACCGTGGGAGAAGGGGAAGCTTTCTTT
CATVGEGEAFF